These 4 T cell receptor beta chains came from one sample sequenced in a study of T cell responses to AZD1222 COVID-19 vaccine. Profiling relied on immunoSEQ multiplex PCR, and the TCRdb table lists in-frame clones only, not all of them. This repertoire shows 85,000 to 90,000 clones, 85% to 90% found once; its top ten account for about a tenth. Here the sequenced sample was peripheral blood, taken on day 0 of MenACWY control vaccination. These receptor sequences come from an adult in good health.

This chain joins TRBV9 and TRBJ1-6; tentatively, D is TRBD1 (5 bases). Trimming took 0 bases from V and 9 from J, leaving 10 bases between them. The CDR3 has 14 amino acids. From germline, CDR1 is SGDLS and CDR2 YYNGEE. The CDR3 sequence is CASSVGSGSSPLHF. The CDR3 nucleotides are TGTGCCAGCAGCGTAGGGTCAGGGTCTTCACCCCTCCACTTT.

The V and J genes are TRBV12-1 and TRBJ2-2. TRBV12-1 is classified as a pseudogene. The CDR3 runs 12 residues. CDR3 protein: CASSCSEGELFF. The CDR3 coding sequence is TGTGCCAGCAGCTGCTCTGAAGGGGAGCTGTTTTTT.

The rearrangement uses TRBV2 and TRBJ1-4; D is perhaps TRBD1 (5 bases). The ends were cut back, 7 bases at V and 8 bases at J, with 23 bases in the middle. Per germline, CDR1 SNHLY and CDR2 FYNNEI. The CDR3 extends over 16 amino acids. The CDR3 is CASTLIGGKNREKLFF. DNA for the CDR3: TGTGCCAGCACTCTAATCGGGGGTAAGAATAGGGAAAAACTGTTTTTT.

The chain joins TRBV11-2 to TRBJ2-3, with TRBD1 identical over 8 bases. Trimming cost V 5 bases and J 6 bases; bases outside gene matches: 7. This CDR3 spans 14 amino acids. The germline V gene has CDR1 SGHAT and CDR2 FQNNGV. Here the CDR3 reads CASSTGQGGDTQYF. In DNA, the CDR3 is TGTGCCAGCAGCACCGGACAGGGTGGTGATACGCAGTATTTT. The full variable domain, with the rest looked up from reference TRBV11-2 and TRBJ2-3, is EAGVAQSPRYKIIEKRQSVAFWCNPISGHATLYWYQQILGQGPKLLIQFQNNGVVDDSQLPKDRFSAERLKGVDSTLKIQPAKLEDSAVYLCASSTGQGGDTQYFGPGTRLTVL.